Below, 5 T cell receptor beta chains from the same sample are listed, as sequenced in a study of shared clonotypes between healthy human individuals. Sequencing used immunoSEQ multiplex PCR; TCRdb keeps in-frame clones, though not all of them. This sample has under 850,000 clones; approximately 72% occur once, and the top ten carry under 2%. The specimen sequenced was memory CD4+ T cells sorted from blood. Subset denoted: CD45RA-negative fraction. Receptor source: a woman in her 30s in good health.

The J gene is TRBJ1-4, the V gene TRBV5-4; 9 positions match TRBD1. Germline lookup yields CDR1 SGHNT and CDR2 YYREEE (reference sequence). V shed 7 bases, J shed 3 bases, and the junction held 4 bases outside the gene matches. The CDR3 loop spans 14 amino acids. The CDR3 DNA follows: TGTGCCAGCGGGGACAGGGCTTCTAATGAAAAACTGTTTTTT. Amino acids: CASGDRASNEKLFF. The entire variable domain, with the rest obtained from reference TRBV5-4 and TRBJ1-4, is as follows: ETGVTQSPTHLIKTRGQQVTLRCSSQSGHNTVSWYQQALGQGPQFIFQYYREEENGRGNFPPRFSGLQFPNYSSELNVNALELDDSALYLCASGDRASNEKLFFGSGTQLSVL.

This clone has only a few counts. The chain has TRBV20-1 and TRBJ1-2; no definite D call. The CDR3 runs to 11 residues. Per the germline V gene, CDR1 is DFQATT and CDR2 is SNEGSKA (reference sequence). Trimming removed 6 bases from V and 0 bases from J, with 5 bases in between. CDR3 sequence (DNA): TGCAGTGCCTTCACTAACTATGGCTACACCTTC. Its protein product is CSAFTNYGYTF.

This chain connects TRBV6-1 to TRBJ1-5, with 7 positions matching TRBD1. J was trimmed by 4 bases and V by 6 bases; bases with no gene match: 9. CDR1 and CDR2 (germline): MNHNS, SASEGT. The CDR3 has 15 amino acids. CDR3 nucleotides: TGTGCCAGCAGGACACCCGGGACAGAGAATCAGCCCCAGCATTTT. This translates into CASRTPGTENQPQHF.

The gene calls are TRBV18 and TRBJ1-1; D gene uncertain. CDR1 is KGHSH and CDR2 is LQKENI in the germline V gene. Trimming removed 2 bases from V and 5 bases from J, with 12 bases in between. The CDR3 contains 14 residues. CDR3 amino acids: CASSPEPFGTEAFF. The CDR3 DNA reads TGTGCCAGCTCACCAGAGCCATTCGGGACTGAAGCTTTCTTT.

About this clone itself: At one end the junction does not follow the germline gene, possibly because of a read error. The chain uses TRBV5-8 and TRBJ1-4; a possible D gene is TRBD1 (6 bases). There are 14 residues in the CDR3. Germline V lookup: CDR1 SGHTS, CDR2 YDEGEE. Here the CDR3 reads CASSLVRNRASGVF. The CDR3 nucleotides are TGTGCCAGCAGCTTGGTCCGAAACAGGGCCTCGGGGGTTTTT.